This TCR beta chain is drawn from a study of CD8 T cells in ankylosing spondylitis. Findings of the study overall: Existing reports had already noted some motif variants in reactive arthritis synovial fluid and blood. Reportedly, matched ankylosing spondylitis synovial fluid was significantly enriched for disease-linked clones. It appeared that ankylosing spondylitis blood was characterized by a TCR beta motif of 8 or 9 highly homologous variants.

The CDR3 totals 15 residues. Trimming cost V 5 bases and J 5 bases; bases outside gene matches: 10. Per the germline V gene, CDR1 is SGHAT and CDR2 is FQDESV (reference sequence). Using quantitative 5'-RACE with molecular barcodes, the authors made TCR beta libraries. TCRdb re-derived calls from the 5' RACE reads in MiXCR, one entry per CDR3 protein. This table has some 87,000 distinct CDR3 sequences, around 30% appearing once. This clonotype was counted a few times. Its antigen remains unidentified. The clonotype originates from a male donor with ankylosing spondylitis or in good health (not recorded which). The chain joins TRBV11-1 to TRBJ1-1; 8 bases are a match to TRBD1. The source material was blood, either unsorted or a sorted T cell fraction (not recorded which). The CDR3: CASSRSDRGFTEAFF. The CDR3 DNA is TGTGCCAGCAGCCGGAGCGACAGGGGTTTTACTGAAGCTTTCTTT. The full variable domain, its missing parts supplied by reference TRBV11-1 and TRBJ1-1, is EAEVAQSPRYKITEKSQAVAFWCDPISGHATLYWYRQILGQGPELLVQFQDESVVDDSQLPKDRFSAERLKGVDSTLKIQPAELGDSAMYLCASSRSDRGFTEAFFGQGTRLTVV.